These 20 T cell receptor beta chains originate from one sample sequenced in a study of T cell responses to AZD1222 COVID-19 vaccine. Here immunoSEQ multiplex PCR was the method, and the copy in TCRdb shows in-frame clones only, minus some. The sample includes around 130,000 clones, around 89% of them seen just once. The sequencing used peripheral blood, collected on day 0 of AZD1222 vaccination. The source of these receptors is an adult in good health.

V gene TRBV19 combines with J gene TRBJ1-4; TRBD1 agrees at 7 bases. The CDR3 totals 15 residues. With 4 bases clipped from V and 4 bases from J, the junction kept 6 bases outside the gene matches. Germline CDR1 and CDR2: LNHDA and SQIVND (reference sequence). CDR3 in DNA: TGTGCCAGTAGTAGTCAAGGGGGCTATAATGAAAAACTGTTTTTT. Its protein is CASSSQGGYNEKLFF. Based on the CDR3 plus reference TRBV19 and TRBJ1-4, the full variable domain is DGGITQSPKYLFRKEGQNVTLSCEQNLNHDAMYWYRQDPGQGLRLIYYSQIVNDFQKGDIAEGYSVSREKKESFPLTVTSAQKNPTAFYLCASSSQGGYNEKLFFGSGTQLSVL.

V and J are TRBV15 and TRBJ2-1; no clear D. The CDR3 covers 13 residues. From germline, CDR1 is LNHNV and CDR2 YYDKDF (reference sequence). V gave up 4 bases and J gave up 6 bases, with 10 bases separating them. CDR3 nucleotide sequence: TGTGCCACCAGCACCGGAGTGGGCAATGAGCAGTTCTTC. Protein: CATSTGVGNEQFF.

This chain connects TRBV6-5 to TRBJ1-6; unclear D gene. The CDR3 runs 15 residues. Per the germline V gene, CDR1 is MNHEY and CDR2 is SVGAGI. V was trimmed by 0 bases and J by 6 bases, leaving 9 bases between them. The CDR3 DNA is TGTGCCAGCAGTTACTCAGATGGTTCTAATTCACCCCTCCACTTT. This sequence encodes CASSYSDGSNSPLHF.

V gene TRBV2 combines with J gene TRBJ2-7, with 9 bases lining up with TRBD2. CDR1 SNHLY and CDR2 FYNNEI come from the germline V gene. V was pared by 10 bases and J by 0 bases, with 16 bases of the junction left unmatched. This CDR3 contains 17 residues. The CDR3 DNA reads TGTGCCACCCGGGGCCTAGCGGGGAGGCCCCTCTCCTACGAGCAGTACTTC. Its protein is CATRGLAGRPLSYEQYF.

This chain joins TRBV7-2 and TRBJ2-3, with D hard to call. CDR3 length: 12 residues. The V gene lost 10 bases and the J gene lost 4 bases, with 12 bases spanning the gap. CDR1 SGHTA and CDR2 FQGNSA come from the germline V gene. The CDR3: CATGDPPDTQYF. The CDR3 DNA sequence: TGTGCCACTGGAGACCCCCCAGATACGCAGTATTTT.

The chain joins TRBV12-3 or TRBV12-4 to TRBJ1-2; D is uncertain. V lost 1 base and J lost 8, with 11 bases in between. This CDR3 contains 13 residues. The CDR3 loop is CASSLGPPGGYTF. The CDR3 nucleotides are TGTGCCAGCAGTTTAGGGCCCCCGGGGGGCTACACCTTC.

J is TRBJ1-5 and V is TRBV28, with 12 bases aligning to TRBD1. Germline CDR1 MDHEN, CDR2 SYDVKM. This CDR3 comprises 16 residues. J gave up 4 bases and V 7 bases, and 8 bases lay outside the gene matches. The DNA of the CDR3 is TGTGCCAGCACCGCCCGGGACAGGGGGCGAAATCAGCCCCAGCATTTT. Its translation is CASTARDRGRNQPQHF.

The V and J genes are TRBV12-3 or TRBV12-4 and TRBJ2-3; no clear D. Trimming took off 6 bases at V and 2 bases at J, with 9 bases between the two ends. CDR3 length: 13 amino acids. CDR3 loop: CASSLVPTDTQYF. The CDR3 DNA is TGTGCCAGCAGCCTGGTGCCCACAGATACGCAGTATTTT.

The chain has TRBV5-1 and TRBJ2-3; 10 bases map to TRBD2. Germline lookup yields CDR1 SGHRS and CDR2 YFSETQ. The V segment lost 0 bases and the J segment 4 bases; nucleotides outside the gene matches: 2. The CDR3 contains 15 residues. Here the CDR3 DNA reads TGCGCCAGCAGCTTGGACGGACTAGCGGCAGATACGCAGTATTTT. Its translation: CASSLDGLAADTQYF. Together with reference TRBV5-1 and TRBJ2-3, the CDR3 gives the full variable domain: KAGVTQTPRYLIKTRGQQVTLSCSPISGHRSVSWYQQTPGQGLQFLFEYFSETQRNKGNFPGRFSGRQFSNSRSEMNVSTLELGDSALYLCASSLDGLAADTQYFGPGTRLTVL.

This chain uses TRBV28 with TRBJ1-1, with a tentative D call TRBD1 (6 bases). CDR1 and CDR2 (germline): MDHEN, SYDVKM. Trimming stripped 6 bases from V and 2 bases from J, with 16 bases between. CDR3 length: 15 residues. Written as DNA, the CDR3 is TGTGCCAGCAGCACCCAGGGGTCAACCAACACTGAAGCTTTCTTT. It translates to CASSTQGSTNTEAFF. The full variable domain, with the rest looked up from reference TRBV28 and TRBJ1-1, is DVKVTQSSRYLVKRTGEKVFLECVQDMDHENMFWYRQDPGLGLRLIYFSYDVKMKEKGDIPEGYSVSREKKERFSLILESASTNQTSMYLCASSTQGSTNTEAFFGQGTRLTVV.

The chain links TRBV4-2 to TRBJ2-3, with a weak D call TRBD2 (5 bases). This CDR3 region has 14 residues. Trimming shortened V by 0 bases and J by 3 bases, and 7 bases separated the two germline ends. Germline V gene data show CDR1 as LGHNA and CDR2 as YNFKEQ. CDR3 DNA: TGTGCCAGCAGCCAAGATCGAGGGACAGATACGCAGTATTTT. It specifies CASSQDRGTDTQYF.

This chain links TRBV9 with TRBJ2-5; D is uncertain. With 0 bases removed from V and 5 bases from J, the gap between germline ends came to 8 bases. The germline CDR1 and CDR2 sequences are SGDLS and YYNGEE. This CDR3 is built from 13 residues. CDR3 region: CASSVVGGETQYF. The CDR3 DNA reads TGTGCCAGCAGCGTAGTAGGCGGTGAGACCCAGTACTTC. Full variable domain (missing parts from reference TRBV9 and TRBJ2-5): DSGVTQTPKHLITATGQRVTLRCSPRSGDLSVYWYQQSLDQGLQFLIQYYNGEERAKGNILERFSAQQFPDLHSELNLSSLELGDSALYFCASSVVGGETQYFGPGTRLLVL.

The chain joins TRBV6-5 to TRBJ1-5, with D possibly TRBD1 on 6 matching bases. CDR3 size: 15 residues. Germline CDR1 MNHEY, CDR2 SVGAGI. V lost 0 bases, J lost 4 bases, and 10 bases lay in between. CDR3 in DNA: TGTGCCAGCAGTTACTCTTCCAGGGGAAATCAGCCCCAGCATTTT. Its translation: CASSYSSRGNQPQHF.

The rearrangement links TRBV27 to TRBJ2-5; perhaps TRBD1 as D (7 bases). The germline V and J ends were trimmed by 5 bases and 5 bases, with 12 bases remaining between them. The germline CDR1 and CDR2 sequences are MNHEY and SMNVEV (reference sequence). The length of the CDR3 is 13 residues. The CDR3 bases are TGTGCCAGCAGTCTCCAGGGGGGTGAGACCCAGTACTTC. This translates into CASSLQGGETQYF.

The chain recombines TRBV6-5 with TRBJ1-5; TRBD1 matches at 7 bases. This CDR3 is 15 amino acids long. In germline, CDR1 is MNHEY, CDR2 SVGAGI. The ends lost 6 bases at V and 2 bases at J; junction bases unmatched: 7. The CDR3 here is CASSPDRVRNQPQHF. Here the CDR3 DNA reads TGTGCCAGCAGCCCCGACAGGGTCCGCAATCAGCCCCAGCATTTT.

J is TRBJ2-3 and V is TRBV3-1 (or the pseudogene TRBV3-2); TRBD2 agrees at 11 bases. This CDR3 region has 18 residues. V gave up 2 bases and J gave up 2 bases; unmatched junction bases: 9. Germline loops: CDR1 LGHDT, CDR2 YNNKEL (reference sequence). The CDR3 DNA follows: TGTGCCAGCAGCCAATTAGCGGGGGGGGCTGGAGTCACAGATACGCAGTATTTT. Its translation: CASSQLAGGAGVTDTQYF.

This chain's CDR3 is CASSLGAGYEKLFF. DNA of the CDR3: TGTGCCAGCAGCTTAGGGGCAGGGTACGAAAAACTGTTTTTT. The chain employs TRBV11-2 and TRBJ1-4; D is perhaps TRBD1 (5 bases). Trimming took 1 base from V and 8 from J, leaving 11 bases between them. This CDR3 region has 14 residues. Germline V gene data show CDR1 as SGHAT and CDR2 as FQNNGV. Based on the CDR3 plus reference TRBV11-2 and TRBJ1-4, the full variable domain is EAGVAQSPRYKIIEKRQSVAFWCNPISGHATLYWYQQILGQGPKLLIQFQNNGVVDDSQLPKDRFSAERLKGVDSTLKIQPAKLEDSAVYLCASSLGAGYEKLFFGSGTQLSVL.

This clone was found once. CDR3 DNA sequence: TGCGCCAGCAGCTCTTTCGGGACAGGGTATAACAATGAGCAGTTCTTC. It yields the protein CASSSFGTGYNNEQFF. This chain joins TRBV5-1 and TRBJ2-1; TRBD1 matches 9 bases. Germline V gives CDR1 SGHRS, CDR2 YFSETQ. The CDR3 length is 16 residues. After removal of 3 bases from V and 5 bases from J, the junction contained 9 bases not matched to a gene.

The DNA of the CDR3 is TGTGCCAGCAGCCCCAGCGGGGAGGTAGAGACCCAGTACTTC. Amino acid sequence: CASSPSGEVETQYF. The V gene is TRBV3-1 (or the pseudogene TRBV3-2), the J gene TRBJ2-5, with 7 bases identical to TRBD2. Germline V lookup: CDR1 LGHDT, CDR2 YNNKEL (reference sequence). CDR3 length: 14 residues. V shed 4 bases and J 4 bases; nucleotides not matched to a gene: 6.

This clone was recorded only once. The chain uses TRBV4-1 and TRBJ1-1; D gene unclear. Germline loops: CDR1 MGHRA, CDR2 YSYEKL. The length of the CDR3 is 15 residues. Trimming shortened V by 1 base and J by 1 base, and 10 bases separated the two germline ends. CDR3 amino acids: CASSQGVGRNTEAFF. In nucleotides, the CDR3 is TGCGCCAGCAGCCAAGGAGTGGGGAGGAACACTGAAGCTTTCTTT.